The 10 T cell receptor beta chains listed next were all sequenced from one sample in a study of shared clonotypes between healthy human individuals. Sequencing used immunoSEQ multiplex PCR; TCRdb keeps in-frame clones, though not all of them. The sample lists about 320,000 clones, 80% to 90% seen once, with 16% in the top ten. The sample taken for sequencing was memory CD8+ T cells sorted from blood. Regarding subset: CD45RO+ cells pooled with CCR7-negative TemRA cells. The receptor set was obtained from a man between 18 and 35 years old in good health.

CDR3 nucleotide sequence: TGTGCCAGCAGCTTAATCCTCGTACGGACAGAGTCCTACGAGCAGTACTTC. This encodes CASSLILVRTESYEQYF. The genes are TRBV11-2 and TRBJ2-7; TRBD1 might be the D (6 bases). Trimming left V 2 bases short and J 1 base short, with 18 bases between. This CDR3 is 17 amino acids long. Germline assignment: CDR1 SGHAT and CDR2 FQNNGV.

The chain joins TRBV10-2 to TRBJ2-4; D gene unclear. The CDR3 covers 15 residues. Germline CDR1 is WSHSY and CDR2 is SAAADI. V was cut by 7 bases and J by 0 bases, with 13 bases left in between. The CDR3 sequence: CASNPGPVAKNIQYF. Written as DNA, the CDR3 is TGCGCCAGCAATCCGGGCCCGGTAGCCAAAAACATTCAGTACTTC.

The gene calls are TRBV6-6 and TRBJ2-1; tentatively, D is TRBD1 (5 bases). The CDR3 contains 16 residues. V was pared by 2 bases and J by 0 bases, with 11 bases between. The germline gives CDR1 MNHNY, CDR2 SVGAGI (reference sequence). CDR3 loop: CASSYPDSLSYNEQFF. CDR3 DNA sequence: TGTGCCAGCAGTTACCCTGACAGTCTCTCCTACAATGAGCAGTTCTTC.

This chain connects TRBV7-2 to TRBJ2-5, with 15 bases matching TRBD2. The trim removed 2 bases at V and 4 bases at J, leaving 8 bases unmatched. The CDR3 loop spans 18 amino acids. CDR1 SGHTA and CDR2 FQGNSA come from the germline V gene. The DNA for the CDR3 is TGTGCCAGCAGCTTACCCCTCCGGACTAGCGGGAGGGGAGAGACCCAGTACTTC. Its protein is CASSLPLRTSGRGETQYF.

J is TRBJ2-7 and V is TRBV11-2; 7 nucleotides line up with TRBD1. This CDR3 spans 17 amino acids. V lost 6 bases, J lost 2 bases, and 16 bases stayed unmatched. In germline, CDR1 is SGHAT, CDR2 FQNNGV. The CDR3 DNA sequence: TGTGCCAGCAGTCAATTCCCCTTCCGGGACAGCCCCTACGAGCAGTACTTC. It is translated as CASSQFPFRDSPYEQYF.

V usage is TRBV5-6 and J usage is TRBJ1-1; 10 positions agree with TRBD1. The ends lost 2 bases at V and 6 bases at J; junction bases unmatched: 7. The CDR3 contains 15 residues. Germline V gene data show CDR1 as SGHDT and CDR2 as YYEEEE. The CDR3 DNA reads TGTGCCAGCAGCTTCCCCGGGACAGGGGCAGCTGAAGCTTTCTTT. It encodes CASSFPGTGAAEAFF.

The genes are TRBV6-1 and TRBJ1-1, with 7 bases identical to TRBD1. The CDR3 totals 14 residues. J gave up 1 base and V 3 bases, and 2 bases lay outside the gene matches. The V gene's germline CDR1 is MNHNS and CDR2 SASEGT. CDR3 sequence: CASSDDRANTEAFF. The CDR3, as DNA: TGTGCCAGCAGTGATGACAGGGCGAACACTGAAGCTTTCTTT.

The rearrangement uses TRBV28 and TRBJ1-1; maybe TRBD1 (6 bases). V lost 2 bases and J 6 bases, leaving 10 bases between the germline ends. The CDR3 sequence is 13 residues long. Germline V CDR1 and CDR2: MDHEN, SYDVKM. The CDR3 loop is CASSLPGAPEAFF. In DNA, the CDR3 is TGTGCCAGCAGTTTACCGGGGGCGCCTGAAGCTTTCTTT.

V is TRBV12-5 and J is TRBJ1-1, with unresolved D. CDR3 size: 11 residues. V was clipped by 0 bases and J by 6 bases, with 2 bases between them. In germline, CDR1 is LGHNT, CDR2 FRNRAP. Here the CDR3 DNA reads TGTGCTAGTGGTTTGGTATCTGAAGCTTTCTTT. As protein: CASGLVSEAFF.

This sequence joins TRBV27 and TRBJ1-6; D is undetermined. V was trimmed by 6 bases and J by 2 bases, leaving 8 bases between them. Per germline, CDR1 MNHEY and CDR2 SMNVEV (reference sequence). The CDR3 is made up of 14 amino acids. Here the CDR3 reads CASSVLAYNSPLHF. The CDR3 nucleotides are TGTGCCAGCAGCGTTTTGGCCTATAATTCACCCCTCCACTTT.